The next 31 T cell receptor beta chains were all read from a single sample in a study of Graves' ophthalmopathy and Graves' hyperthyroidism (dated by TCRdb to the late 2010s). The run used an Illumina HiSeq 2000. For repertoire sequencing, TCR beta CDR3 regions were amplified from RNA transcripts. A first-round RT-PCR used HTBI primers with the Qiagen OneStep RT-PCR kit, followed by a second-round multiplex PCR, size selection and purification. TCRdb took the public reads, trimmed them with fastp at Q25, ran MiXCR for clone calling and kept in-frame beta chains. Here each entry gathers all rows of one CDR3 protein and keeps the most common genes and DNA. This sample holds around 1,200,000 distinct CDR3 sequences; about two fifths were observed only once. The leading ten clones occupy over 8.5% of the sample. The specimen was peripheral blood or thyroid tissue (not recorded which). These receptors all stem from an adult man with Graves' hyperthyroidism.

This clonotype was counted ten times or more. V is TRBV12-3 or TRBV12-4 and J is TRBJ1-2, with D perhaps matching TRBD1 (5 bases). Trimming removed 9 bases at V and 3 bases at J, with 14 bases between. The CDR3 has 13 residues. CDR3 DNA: TGTGCCAGTTCTACAGGCAGATACTATGGCTACACCTTC. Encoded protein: CASSTGRYYGYTF.

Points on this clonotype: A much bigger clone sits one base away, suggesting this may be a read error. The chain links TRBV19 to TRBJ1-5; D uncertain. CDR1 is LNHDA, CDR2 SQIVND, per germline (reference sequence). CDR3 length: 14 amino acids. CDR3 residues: CTSSMADGNQPQHF. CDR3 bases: TGTACCAGTAGTATGGCGGATGGCAATCAGCCCCAGCATTTT.

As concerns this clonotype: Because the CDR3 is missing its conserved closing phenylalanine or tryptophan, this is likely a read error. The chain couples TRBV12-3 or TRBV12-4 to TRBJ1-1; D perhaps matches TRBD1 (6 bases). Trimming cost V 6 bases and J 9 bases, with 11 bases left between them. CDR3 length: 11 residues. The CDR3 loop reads CASSPGTQAFL. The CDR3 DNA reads TGTGCCAGCAGCCCGGGGACACAAGCTTTCCTT.

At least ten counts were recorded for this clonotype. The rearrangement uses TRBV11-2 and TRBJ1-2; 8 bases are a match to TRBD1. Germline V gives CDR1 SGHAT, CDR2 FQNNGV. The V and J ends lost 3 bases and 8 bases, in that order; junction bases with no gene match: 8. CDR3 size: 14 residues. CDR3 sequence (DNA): TGTGCCAGCAGCTTTTCGGACAGGGCTGGAGGCTACACCTTC. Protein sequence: CASSFSDRAGGYTF.

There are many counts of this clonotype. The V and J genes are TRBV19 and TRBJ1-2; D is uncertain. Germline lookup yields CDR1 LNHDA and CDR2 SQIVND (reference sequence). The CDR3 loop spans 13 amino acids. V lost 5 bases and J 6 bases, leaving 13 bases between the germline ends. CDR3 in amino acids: CASSGGSHHGYTF. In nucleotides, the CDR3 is TGTGCCAGTAGTGGAGGGAGTCATCATGGCTACACCTTC.

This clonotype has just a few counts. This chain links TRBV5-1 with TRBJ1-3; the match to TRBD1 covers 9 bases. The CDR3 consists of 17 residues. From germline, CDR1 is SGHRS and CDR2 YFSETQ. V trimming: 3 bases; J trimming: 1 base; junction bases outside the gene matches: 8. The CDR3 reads CASSSSPGTGSGNTIYF. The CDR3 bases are TGCGCCAGCAGCTCGAGCCCCGGGACAGGGTCTGGAAACACCATATATTTT. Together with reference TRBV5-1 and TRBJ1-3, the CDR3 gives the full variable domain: KAGVTQTPRYLIKTRGQQVTLSCSPISGHRSVSWYQQTPGQGLQFLFEYFSETQRNKGNFPGRFSGRQFSNSRSEMNVSTLELGDSALYLCASSSSPGTGSGNTIYFGEGSWLTVV.

DNA of the CDR3: TGTGCCAGCAGTGCGAGGACTGGCTATGGCTACACCTTC. It is translated as CASSARTGYGYTF. The genes are TRBV27 and TRBJ1-2; D unclear. The germline V and J ends were trimmed by 5 bases and 4 bases, with 11 bases remaining between them. Germline lookup yields CDR1 MNHEY and CDR2 SMNVEV (reference sequence). This CDR3 is built from 13 residues.

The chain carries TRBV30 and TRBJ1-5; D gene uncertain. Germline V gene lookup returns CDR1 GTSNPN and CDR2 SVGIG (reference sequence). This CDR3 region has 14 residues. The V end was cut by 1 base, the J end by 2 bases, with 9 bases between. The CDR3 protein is CAWSGSTGNQPQHF. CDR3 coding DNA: TGTGCCTGGAGTGGGTCAACGGGCAATCAGCCCCAGCATTTT.

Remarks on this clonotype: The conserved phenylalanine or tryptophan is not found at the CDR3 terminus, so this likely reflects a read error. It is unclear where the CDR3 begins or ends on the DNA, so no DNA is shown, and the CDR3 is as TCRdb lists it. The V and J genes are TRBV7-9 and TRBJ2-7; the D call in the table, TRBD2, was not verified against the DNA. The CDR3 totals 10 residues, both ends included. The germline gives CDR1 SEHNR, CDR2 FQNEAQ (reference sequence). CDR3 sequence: CASSQKKGTS.

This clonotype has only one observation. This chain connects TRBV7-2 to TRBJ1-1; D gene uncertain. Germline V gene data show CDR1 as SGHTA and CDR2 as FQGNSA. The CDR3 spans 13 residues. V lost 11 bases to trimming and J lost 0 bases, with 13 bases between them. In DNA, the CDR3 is TGTGCCTGGAGAGGCAGCCTGAACACTGAAGCTTTCTTT. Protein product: CAWRGSLNTEAFF.

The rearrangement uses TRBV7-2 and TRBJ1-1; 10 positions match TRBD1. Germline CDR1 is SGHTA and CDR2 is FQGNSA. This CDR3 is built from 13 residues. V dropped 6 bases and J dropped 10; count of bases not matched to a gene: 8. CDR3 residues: CASSKDRDRGAFF. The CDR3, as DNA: TGTGCCAGCAGTAAGGACAGGGACAGGGGAGCTTTCTTT.

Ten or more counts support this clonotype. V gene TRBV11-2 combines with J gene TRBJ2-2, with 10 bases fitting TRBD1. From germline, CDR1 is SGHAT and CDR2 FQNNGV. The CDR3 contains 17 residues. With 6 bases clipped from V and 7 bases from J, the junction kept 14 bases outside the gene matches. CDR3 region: CASRLGDGTGDIGELFF. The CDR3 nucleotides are TGTGCCAGCAGACTCGGGGACGGGACAGGGGATATCGGGGAGCTGTTTTTT.

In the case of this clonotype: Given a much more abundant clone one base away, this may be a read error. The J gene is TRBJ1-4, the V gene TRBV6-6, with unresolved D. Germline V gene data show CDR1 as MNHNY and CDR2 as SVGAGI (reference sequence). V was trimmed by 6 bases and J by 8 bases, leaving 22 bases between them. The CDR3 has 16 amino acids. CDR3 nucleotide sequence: TGTGCCAGCAGCTCCCAGACCGTCGAAAGAGGGGAAAAACTGTTTTTT. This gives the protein CASSSQTVERGEKLFF.

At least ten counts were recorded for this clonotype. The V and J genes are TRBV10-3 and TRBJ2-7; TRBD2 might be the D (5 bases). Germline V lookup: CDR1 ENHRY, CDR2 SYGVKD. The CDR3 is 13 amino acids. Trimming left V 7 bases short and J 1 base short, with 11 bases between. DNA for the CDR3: TGTGCCATCACTTCGGACTCATCCTACGAGCAGTACTTC. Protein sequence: CAITSDSSYEQYF.

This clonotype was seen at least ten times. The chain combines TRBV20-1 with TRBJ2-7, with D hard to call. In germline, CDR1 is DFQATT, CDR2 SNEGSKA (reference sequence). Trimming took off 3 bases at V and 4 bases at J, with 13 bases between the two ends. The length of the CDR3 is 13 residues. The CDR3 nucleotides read TGCAGTGCTAGTCTGGACCCAAGATACGAGCAGTACTTC. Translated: CSASLDPRYEQYF.

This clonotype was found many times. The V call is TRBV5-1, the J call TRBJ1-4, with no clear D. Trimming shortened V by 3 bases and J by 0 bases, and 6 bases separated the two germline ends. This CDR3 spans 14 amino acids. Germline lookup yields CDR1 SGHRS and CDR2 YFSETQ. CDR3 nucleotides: TGCGCCAGCAGCTCATCGACAACTAATGAAAAACTGTTTTTT. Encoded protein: CASSSSTTNEKLFF.

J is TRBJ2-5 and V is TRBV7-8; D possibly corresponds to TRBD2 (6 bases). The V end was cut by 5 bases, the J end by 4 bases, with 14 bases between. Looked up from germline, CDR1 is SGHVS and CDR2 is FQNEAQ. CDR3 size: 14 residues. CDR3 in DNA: TGTGCCAGCAGCCAACCGGGACTCCTAGAGACCCAGTACTTC. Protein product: CASSQPGLLETQYF.

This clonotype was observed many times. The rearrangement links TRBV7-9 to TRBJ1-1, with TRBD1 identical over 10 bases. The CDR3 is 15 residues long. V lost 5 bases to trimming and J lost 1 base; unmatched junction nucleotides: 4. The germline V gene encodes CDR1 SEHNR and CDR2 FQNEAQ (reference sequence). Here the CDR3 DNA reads TGTGCCAGCAGCCACCGGGACAGGGGGAACACTGAAGCTTTCTTT. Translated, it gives CASSHRDRGNTEAFF. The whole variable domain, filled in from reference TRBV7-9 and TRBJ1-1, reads DTGVSQNPRHKITKRGQNVTFRCDPISEHNRLYWYRQTLGQGPEFLTYFQNEAQLEKSRLLSDRFSAERPKGSFSTLEIQRTEQGDSAMYLCASSHRDRGNTEAFFGQGTRLTVV.

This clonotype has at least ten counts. DNA of the CDR3: TGTGCCAGCAGCGCCCAGGGGGGAGGCAATCAGCCCCAGCATTTT. As protein: CASSAQGGGNQPQHF. The chain uses TRBV7-9 and TRBJ1-5; the match to TRBD1 covers 7 bases. J lost 2 bases, V lost 5 bases, and 6 bases had no gene match. Germline V gene lookup returns CDR1 SEHNR and CDR2 FQNEAQ (reference sequence). This CDR3 contains 15 residues.

This CDR3 is CATSMRQGDEQYF. CDR3 bases: TGTGCCACCAGCATGAGACAGGGCGACGAGCAGTACTTC. V usage is TRBV15 and J usage is TRBJ2-7, with TRBD1 matching 7 bases. Germline V gene sequence: CDR1 LNHNV, CDR2 YYDKDF (reference sequence). This CDR3 is built from 13 residues. Trimming removed 4 bases from V and 5 bases from J; junction bases left unmatched: 5.

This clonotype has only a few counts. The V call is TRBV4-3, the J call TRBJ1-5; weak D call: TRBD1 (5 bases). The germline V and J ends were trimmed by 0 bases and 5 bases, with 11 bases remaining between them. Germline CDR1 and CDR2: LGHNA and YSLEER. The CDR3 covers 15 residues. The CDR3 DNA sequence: TGCGCCAGCAGCCAAGATTTTCAGGGCGATCAGCCCCAGCATTTT. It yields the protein CASSQDFQGDQPQHF.

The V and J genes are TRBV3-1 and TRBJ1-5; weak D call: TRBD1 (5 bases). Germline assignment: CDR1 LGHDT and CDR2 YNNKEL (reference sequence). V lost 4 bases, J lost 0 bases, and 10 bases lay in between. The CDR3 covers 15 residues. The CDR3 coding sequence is TGTGCCAGCAGCCGTTTCCAGGGTAGCAATCAGCCCCAGCATTTT. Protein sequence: CASSRFQGSNQPQHF.

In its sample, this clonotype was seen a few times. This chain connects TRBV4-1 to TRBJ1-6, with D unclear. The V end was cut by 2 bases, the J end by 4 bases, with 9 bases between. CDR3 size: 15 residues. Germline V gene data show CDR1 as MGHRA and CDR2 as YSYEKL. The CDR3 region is CASSQPQRYNSPLHF. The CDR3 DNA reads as TGCGCCAGCAGCCAACCACAGAGATATAATTCACCCCTCCACTTT.

In DNA form, the CDR3 reads TGTGCCAGCAGCCCGGGACAGGGGAGTACAGGTGGGGCCAACGTCCTGACTTTC. Translated: CASSPGQGSTGGANVLTF. The genes are TRBV7-8 and TRBJ2-6; 10 bases agree with TRBD1. CDR1 SGHVS and CDR2 FQNEAQ come from the germline V gene. V lost 5 bases and J lost 3; bases outside the gene matches: 10. The CDR3 has 18 residues.

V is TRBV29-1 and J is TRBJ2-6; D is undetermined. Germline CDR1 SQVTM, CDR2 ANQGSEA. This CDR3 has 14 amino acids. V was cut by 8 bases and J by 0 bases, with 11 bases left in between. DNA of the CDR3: TGCAGCAGTTGGTTGGACTCTGGGGCCAACGTCCTGACTTTC. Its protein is CSSWLDSGANVLTF.

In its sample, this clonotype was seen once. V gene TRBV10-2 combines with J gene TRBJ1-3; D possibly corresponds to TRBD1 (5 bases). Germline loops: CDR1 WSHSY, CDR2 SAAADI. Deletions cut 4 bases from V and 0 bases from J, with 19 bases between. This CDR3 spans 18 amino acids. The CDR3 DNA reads TGCGCCAGCAGTGCCGGACTAGCGGGACTTAGCTCTGGAAACACCATATATTTT. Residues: CASSAGLAGLSSGNTIYF.

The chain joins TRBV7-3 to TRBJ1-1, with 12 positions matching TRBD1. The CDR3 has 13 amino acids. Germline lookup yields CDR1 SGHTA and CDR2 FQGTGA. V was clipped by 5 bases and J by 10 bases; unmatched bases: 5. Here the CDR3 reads CASSQGQGAGAFF. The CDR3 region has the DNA TGTGCCAGCAGCCAGGGACAGGGGGCTGGAGCTTTCTTT.

DNA of the CDR3: TGTGCCAGCAGTGCCATGGGGGGGCAGCCCCAGCATTTT. It specifies CASSAMGGQPQHF. The rearrangement joins TRBV2 to TRBJ1-5, with a possible D match to TRBD1 (5 bases). V lost 4 bases and J lost 7, with 11 bases in between. The germline V gene encodes CDR1 SNHLY and CDR2 FYNNEI. CDR3 length: 13 residues. The full variable domain, its missing parts supplied by reference TRBV2 and TRBJ1-5, is EPEVTQTPSHQVTQMGQEVILRCVPISNHLYFYWYRQILGQKVEFLVSFYNNEISEKSEIFDDQFSVERPDGSNFTLKIRSTKLEDSAMYFCASSAMGGQPQHFGDGTRLSIL.

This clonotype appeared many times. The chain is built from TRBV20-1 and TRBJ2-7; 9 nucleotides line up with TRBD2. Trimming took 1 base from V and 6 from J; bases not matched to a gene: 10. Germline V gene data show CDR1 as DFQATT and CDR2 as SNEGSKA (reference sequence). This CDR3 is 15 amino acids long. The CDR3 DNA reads TGCAGTGCTAGAGGTTTAGCGGGAGCCTCAGGCGAGCAGTACTTC. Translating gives CSARGLAGASGEQYF.

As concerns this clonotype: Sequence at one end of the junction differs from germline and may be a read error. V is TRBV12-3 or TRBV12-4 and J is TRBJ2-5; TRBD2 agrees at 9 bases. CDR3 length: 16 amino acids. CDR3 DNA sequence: TGTGCCGGCAGTAGCCTTGGCGGGGGGGTTCAAGAGACCCAGTACTTC. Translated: CAGSSLGGGVQETQYF.

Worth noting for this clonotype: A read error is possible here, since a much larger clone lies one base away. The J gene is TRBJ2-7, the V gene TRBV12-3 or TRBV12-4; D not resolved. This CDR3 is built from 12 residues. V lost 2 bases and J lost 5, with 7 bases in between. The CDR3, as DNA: TGTGCCAGCAGTTTATATGCCCACGAGCAGTACTTC. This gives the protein CASSLYAHEQYF.